Presented here are 12 T cell receptor beta chains from one specimen sequenced in a study of blood T cell repertoires in COVID-19. Sequenced by immunoSEQ multiplex PCR; TCRdb stores in-frame clones only, minus some. The sample lists 150,000 to 200,000 clones, around four fifths occurring once. Sequencing was carried out using PBMCs or T cells enriched from blood (not recorded which). These receptors were obtained from a woman between 45 and 65 years old who had recovered from COVID-19.

This clone has only one observation. V usage is TRBV4-2 and J usage is TRBJ2-6; TRBD2 might be the D (5 bases). V lost 0 bases to trimming and J lost 4 bases, with 10 bases between them. In germline, CDR1 is LGHNA, CDR2 YNFKEQ. The CDR3 consists of 16 residues. CDR3 in amino acids: CASSQDSGFGANVLTF. The CDR3 bases are TGTGCCAGCAGCCAAGATTCGGGGTTCGGGGCCAACGTCCTGACTTTC.

This clone was counted between two and nine times. Additional DNA sequences in this sample encode the identical CDR3. The chain is built from TRBV7-8 and TRBJ1-3; D gene unclear. The CDR3 length is 14 residues. Trimming stripped 4 bases from V and 1 base from J, with 8 bases between. Looked up from germline, CDR1 is SGHVS and CDR2 is FQNEAQ. In DNA form, the CDR3 reads TGTGCCAGCAGCTACCGGGGATCTGGAAACACCATATATTTT. Protein: CASSYRGSGNTIYF.

The CDR3 here is CASSLAGRAAYEQYF. In nucleotides, the CDR3 is TGTGCCAGCAGTTTAGCAGGGAGGGCGGCCTACGAGCAGTACTTC. This chain links TRBV6-5 with TRBJ2-7; TRBD2 matches at 7 bases. The germline V gene has CDR1 MNHEY and CDR2 SVGAGI. V dropped 4 bases and J dropped 2; count of bases not matched to a gene: 8. The CDR3 is made up of 15 amino acids.

V is TRBV7-9 and J is TRBJ1-2; 7 bases match TRBD1. This CDR3 spans 15 amino acids. Per the germline V gene, CDR1 is SEHNR and CDR2 is FQNEAQ (reference sequence). The trim removed 4 bases at V and 8 bases at J, leaving 13 bases unmatched. The CDR3, as DNA: TGTGCCAGCAGCTCGTTCGGGACAGTTCAAGGAGGCTACACCTTC. As protein: CASSSFGTVQGGYTF. Looking up the rest from reference TRBV7-9 and TRBJ1-2 gives the full variable domain: DTGVSQNPRHKITKRGQNVTFRCDPISEHNRLYWYRQTLGQGPEFLTYFQNEAQLEKSRLLSDRFSAERPKGSFSTLEIQRTEQGDSAMYLCASSSFGTVQGGYTFGSGTRLTVV.

The chain couples TRBV5-5 to TRBJ1-2; 7 bases map to TRBD1. Trimming took 1 base from V and 6 from J; bases not matched to a gene: 3. The CDR3 runs to 13 residues. Germline V CDR1 and CDR2: SGHKS, YYEKEE (reference sequence). The CDR3 DNA follows: TGTGCCAGCAGCTTGACAGGGGTTAATGGCTACACCTTC. Translating it yields CASSLTGVNGYTF.

CDR3 protein: CASSLETGDASNQPQHF. CDR3 sequence (DNA): TGTGCCAGCAGCCTAGAGACAGGGGACGCGAGCAATCAGCCCCAGCATTTT. The chain couples TRBV5-5 to TRBJ1-5, with 8 bases lining up with TRBD1. The V gene end was trimmed by 4 bases and the J gene end by 1 base; junction bases not matched to a gene: 10. This CDR3 is 17 amino acids long. Per the germline V gene, CDR1 is SGHKS and CDR2 is YYEKEE (reference sequence). Based on the CDR3 plus reference TRBV5-5 and TRBJ1-5, the full variable domain is DAGVTQSPTHLIKTRGQQVTLRCSPISGHKSVSWYQQVLGQGPQFIFQYYEKEERGRGNFPDRFSARQFPNYSSELNVNALLLGDSALYLCASSLETGDASNQPQHFGDGTRLSIL.

This clone showed up just once. The chain employs TRBV11-2 and TRBJ2-2; 7 nucleotides match TRBD1. The CDR3 extends over 14 amino acids. V dropped 1 base and J dropped 4; count of bases not matched to a gene: 0. The germline CDR1 and CDR2 sequences are SGHAT and FQNNGV. The CDR3 protein is CASSLGQGTGELFF. The CDR3 region has the DNA TGTGCCAGCAGCTTAGGACAGGGCACCGGGGAGCTGTTTTTT.

The chain recombines TRBV18 with TRBJ1-2, with 9 bases lining up with TRBD1. J lost 4 bases, V lost 4 bases, and 13 bases had no gene match. There are 17 residues in the CDR3. CDR1 KGHSH and CDR2 LQKENI come from the germline V gene. CDR3 bases: TGTGCCAGCTCACGGGACTACTCAATGGGACAGGGCTATGGCTACACCTTC. Protein sequence: CASSRDYSMGQGYGYTF.

The chain recombines TRBV7-9 with TRBJ2-3, with D possibly TRBD2 on 5 matching bases. Trimming removed 3 bases from V and 1 base from J, with 8 bases in between. Germline-derived CDR1 and CDR2 are SEHNR and FQNEAQ (reference sequence). The CDR3 consists of 14 residues. The CDR3 reads CASSFLGGTDTQYF. The CDR3 nucleotides read TGTGCCAGCAGCTTCCTCGGGGGCACAGATACGCAGTATTTT.

V is TRBV6-5 and J is TRBJ1-6; TRBD1 is a possible D gene (6 bases). CDR1 MNHEY and CDR2 SVGAGI come from the germline V gene. This CDR3 has 14 residues. V lost 2 bases to trimming and J lost 6 bases, with 8 bases between them. The chain's CDR3 is CASSYAGANSPLHF. The CDR3 DNA follows: TGTGCCAGCAGTTACGCGGGGGCTAATTCACCCCTCCACTTT.

V usage is TRBV7-2 and J usage is TRBJ1-1; a possible D gene is TRBD1 (6 bases). Germline-derived CDR1 and CDR2 are SGHTA and FQGNSA. V lost 6 bases and J lost 1, with 12 bases in between. This CDR3 contains 14 residues. The CDR3 protein is CASRLQGGNTEAFF. CDR3 nucleotides: TGTGCCAGCAGGCTACAGGGCGGGAACACTGAAGCTTTCTTT. Supplemented by reference TRBV7-2 and TRBJ1-1, the full variable domain reads GAGVSQSPSNKVTEKGKDVELRCDPISGHTALYWYRQSLGQGLEFLIYFQGNSAPDKSGLPSDRFSAERTGGSVSTLTIQRTQQEDSAVYLCASRLQGGNTEAFFGQGTRLTVV.

V is TRBV4-2 and J is TRBJ1-2; 7 nucleotides line up with TRBD1. The ends lost 0 bases at V and 8 bases at J; junction bases unmatched: 9. Germline V gene data show CDR1 as LGHNA and CDR2 as YNFKEQ. CDR3 length equals 15 residues. CDR3 region: CASSQEVGTGDGYTF. In DNA, the CDR3 is TGTGCCAGCAGCCAAGAAGTGGGAACAGGGGACGGCTACACCTTC.